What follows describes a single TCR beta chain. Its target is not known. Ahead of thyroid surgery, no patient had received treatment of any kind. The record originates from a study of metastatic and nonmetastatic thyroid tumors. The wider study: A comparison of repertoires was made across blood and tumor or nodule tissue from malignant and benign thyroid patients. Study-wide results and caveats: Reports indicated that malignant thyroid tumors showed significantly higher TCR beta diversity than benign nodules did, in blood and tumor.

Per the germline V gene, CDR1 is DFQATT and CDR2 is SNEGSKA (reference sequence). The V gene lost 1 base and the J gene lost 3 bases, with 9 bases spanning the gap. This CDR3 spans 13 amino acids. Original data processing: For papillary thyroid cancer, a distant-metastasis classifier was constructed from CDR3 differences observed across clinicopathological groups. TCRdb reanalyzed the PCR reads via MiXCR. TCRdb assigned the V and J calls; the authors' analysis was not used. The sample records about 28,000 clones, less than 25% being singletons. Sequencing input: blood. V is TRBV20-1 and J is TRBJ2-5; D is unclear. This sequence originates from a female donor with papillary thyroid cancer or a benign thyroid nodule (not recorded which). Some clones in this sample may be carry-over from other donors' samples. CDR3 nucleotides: TGCAGTGCTAGAGTTCGGTTGGAAGAGACCCAGTACTTC. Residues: CSARVRLEETQYF.